Sequencing of this T cell receptor (beta chain) was carried out in a study of breast tumors, draining lymph nodes, adjacent tissues. Between the trimmed V and J ends, which lost 3 bases and 2 bases, there was a span of 17 bases. Germline assignment: CDR1 PRHDT and CDR2 FYEKMQ (reference sequence). The CDR3 sequence is 16 residues long. This clonotype came up a few times. As yet, its antigen is unknown. Study-level findings and limits: Tumor TCR diversity was below lymph nodes but above nontumor tissue. Compared with basal-like, luminal-like tumors shared significantly more repertoire with nontumor tissue. Tumor T cell lymph node origin was a supported hypothesis, not proven. Findings are consistent with lymph node origin and intratumoral expansion of most tumor T cells.

From the multiplex PCR reads, TCRdb called clonotypes with MiXCR, one entry per CDR3 protein. Here the sample spans 70,000 or so distinct CDR3 sequences, approximately 45% being singletons. The TCR originated in a female donor with breast cancer. Some clones in this sample may be carry-over from other donors' samples. V and J are TRBV13 and TRBJ2-7; tentative D call: TRBD1 (6 bases). Material: breast tumor tissue. CDR3 in amino acids: CASSFPGHPVTYEQYF. Here the CDR3 DNA reads TGTGCCAGCAGCTTTCCGGGACACCCGGTAACCTACGAGCAGTACTTC.